Listed here are 21 T cell receptor beta chains from one sample, sequenced in a study of PD-1 blockade in classical Hodgkin lymphoma. The time point was: cycle 4 day 1 (C4D1), after five to seven weeks of nivolumab. Each of the patients experienced relapse following autologous stem cell transplantation, and their brentuximab vedotin exposure differed. Measured with immunoSEQ multiplex PCR; TCRdb has only the in-frame clones, and not every one. The table has approximately 25,000 clones, over 60% seen once; the top ten hold approximately 3.6%. Sequencing was performed on peripheral blood mononuclear cells (PBMCs), taken before the fourth cycle of nivolumab. These receptors all stem from a human donor with classical Hodgkin lymphoma.

The J gene is TRBJ2-1, the V gene TRBV2, with a tentative D call TRBD1 (6 bases). Trimming pared 0 bases from V and 3 bases from J, leaving 12 bases between. Germline V gene lookup returns CDR1 SNHLY and CDR2 FYNNEI. There are 16 residues in the CDR3. CDR3 region: CASSEAQETGYNEQFF. The CDR3 DNA reads as TGTGCCAGCAGTGAAGCGCAGGAGACAGGCTACAATGAGCAGTTCTTC.

In nucleotides, the CDR3 is TGTGCCAGCAGTGTTCAGACTTCCACAGATACGCAGTATTTT. Translating gives CASSVQTSTDTQYF. The chain links TRBV6-1 to TRBJ2-3; D uncertain. V lost 4 bases, J lost 2 bases, and 10 bases lay in between. CDR1 and CDR2 from the germline V gene are MNHNS and SASEGT. The CDR3 consists of 14 residues.

V is TRBV5-4 and J is TRBJ2-1, with TRBD1 matching 10 bases. The CDR3 is 15 amino acids. V shed 4 bases, J shed 6 bases, and the junction held 7 bases outside the gene matches. Germline assignment: CDR1 SGHNT and CDR2 YYREEE (reference sequence). CDR3 DNA: TGTGCCAGCAGCCTCGACAGGGGGCAGGGCAATGAGCAGTTCTTC. This encodes CASSLDRGQGNEQFF.

V is TRBV29-1 and J is TRBJ2-7; 7 nucleotides match TRBD1. The length of the CDR3 is 13 residues. J gave up 3 bases and V 4 bases, and 6 bases lay outside the gene matches. CDR1 is SQVTM and CDR2 is ANQGSEA in the germline V gene. CDR3 region: CSVGPGQLYEQYF. CDR3 nucleotide sequence: TGCAGCGTTGGCCCGGGACAGCTCTACGAGCAGTACTTC.

The chain has TRBV30 and TRBJ1-4; TRBD1 is a possible D gene (5 bases). The CDR3 totals 16 residues. Per the germline V gene, CDR1 is GTSNPN and CDR2 is SVGIG (reference sequence). The V end was cut by 2 bases, the J end by 7 bases, with 20 bases between. CDR3 protein: CAWSSIWGSVGEKLFF. CDR3 DNA: TGTGCCTGGAGTTCCATCTGGGGGAGTGTCGGTGAAAAACTGTTTTTT.

The genes are TRBV7-2 and TRBJ1-4, with 11 bases that match TRBD1. This CDR3 comprises 16 residues. With V trimmed by 2 bases and J by 7 bases, 6 bases remained unmatched. Germline CDR1 is SGHTA and CDR2 is FQGNSA. This CDR3 is CASSLTVGTGGEKLFF. CDR3 nucleotides: TGTGCCAGCAGCTTAACGGTCGGGACAGGGGGTGAAAAACTGTTTTTT.

V is TRBV6-6 and J is TRBJ2-7, with 10 bases that match TRBD1. The CDR3 totals 13 residues. CDR1 and CDR2 from the germline V gene are MNHNY and SVGAGI (reference sequence). V was pared by 6 bases and J by 5 bases, with 4 bases of the junction left unmatched. CDR3 nucleotide sequence: TGTGCCAGCAGGGGGACAGGGGAGCACGAGCAGTACTTC. Its translation: CASRGTGEHEQYF.

V gene TRBV27 combines with J gene TRBJ2-7, with unresolved D. Between the trimmed V and J ends, which lost 9 bases and 0 bases, there was a span of 6 bases. The CDR3 is 11 amino acids. Germline values: CDR1 MNHEY, CDR2 SMNVEV (reference sequence). In DNA form, the CDR3 reads TGTGCCAGGACTTACTCCTACGAGCAGTACTTC. Translating it yields CARTYSYEQYF.

This chain connects TRBV9 to TRBJ1-2; no definite D call. Germline V gene sequence: CDR1 SGDLS, CDR2 YYNGEE. Trimming shortened V by 2 bases and J by 8 bases, and 16 bases separated the two germline ends. The CDR3 is made up of 14 amino acids. The CDR3 DNA reads as TGTGCCAGCAGCGTCGGGGTTATGGGAGTGGGCTACACCTTC. The encoded protein is CASSVGVMGVGYTF. Looking up the rest from reference TRBV9 and TRBJ1-2 gives the full variable domain: DSGVTQTPKHLITATGQRVTLRCSPRSGDLSVYWYQQSLDQGLQFLIQYYNGEERAKGNILERFSAQQFPDLHSELNLSSLELGDSALYFCASSVGVMGVGYTFGSGTRLTVV.

This clone has just a few counts. The rearrangement joins TRBV28 to TRBJ2-7; D may be TRBD2 (6 bases). This CDR3 has 15 residues. CDR1 and CDR2 from the germline V gene are MDHEN and SYDVKM. V was shortened by 7 bases and J by 2 bases, with 18 bases between the two germline ends. CDR3 DNA sequence: TGTGCCAGCACCGACCCCGGGACTCCCCCCTACGAGCAGTACTTC. Protein: CASTDPGTPPYEQYF.

The chain links TRBV7-9 to TRBJ2-3; perhaps TRBD1 as D (6 bases). Trimming left V 5 bases short and J 6 bases short, with 27 bases between. The CDR3 has 18 residues. Per the germline V gene, CDR1 is SEHNR and CDR2 is FQNEAQ (reference sequence). The CDR3 bases are TGTGCCAGCAGCGATGATCTCCGGGACAAACTAGAGGTGGATACGCAGTATTTT. Translation gives CASSDDLRDKLEVDTQYF.

V is TRBV7-2 and J is TRBJ2-7; 10 bases align to TRBD1. Germline assignment: CDR1 SGHTA and CDR2 FQGNSA. V shed 5 bases and J 2 bases; nucleotides not matched to a gene: 3. CDR3 length: 14 residues. CDR3 sequence (DNA): TGTGCCAGCAGCCGACAGGGGGCTCCCTACGAGCAGTACTTC. Its protein product is CASSRQGAPYEQYF.

The gene calls are TRBV25-1 and TRBJ2-5, with 8 bases fitting TRBD1. The germline V gene has CDR1 MGHDK and CDR2 SYGVNS. The junction had 6 bases not matched to a gene; V was cut back by 5 bases and J by 4 bases. CDR3 length: 14 residues. DNA for the CDR3: TGTGCCAGCAGTAAAGGACAGGGTTCAGAGACCCAGTACTTC. It yields the protein CASSKGQGSETQYF.

The V and J genes are TRBV6-6 and TRBJ1-5; D is perhaps TRBD1 (5 bases). Trimming pared 6 bases from V and 4 bases from J, leaving 13 bases between. Germline V gives CDR1 MNHNY, CDR2 SVGAGI (reference sequence). This CDR3 is built from 14 residues. The CDR3 DNA is TGTGCCAGCAGGGGGACGCCAGGTAATCAGCCCCAGCATTTT. It codes for CASRGTPGNQPQHF.

The table lists this clone with a few counts. The V and J genes are TRBV27 and TRBJ2-7; 11 bases are a match to TRBD1. CDR3 length equals 14 residues. V gave up 5 bases and J gave up 3 bases; unmatched junction bases: 3. The germline CDR1 and CDR2 sequences are MNHEY and SMNVEV (reference sequence). The DNA of the CDR3 is TGTGCCAGCAGTACCGGGACAGGGGGCTACGAGCAGTACTTC. Translated, it gives CASSTGTGGYEQYF.

The chain employs TRBV27 and TRBJ1-1; unclear D gene. The germline V gene encodes CDR1 MNHEY and CDR2 SMNVEV (reference sequence). The CDR3 sequence is 15 residues long. V was trimmed by 4 bases and J by 4 bases, leaving 16 bases between them. The DNA for the CDR3 is TGTGCCAGCAGTTCCTCCGGGTATGGTTCCACTGAAGCTTTCTTT. Its protein is CASSSSGYGSTEAFF.

The chain carries TRBV7-2 and TRBJ1-2; no clear D gene. Germline CDR1 and CDR2: SGHTA and FQGNSA. V was trimmed by 2 bases and J by 6 bases, leaving 7 bases between them. This CDR3 has 12 residues. The CDR3, as DNA: TGTGCCAGCAGCTTACGGGGAAATGGCTACACCTTC. Protein: CASSLRGNGYTF.

The chain employs TRBV5-4 and TRBJ2-1; 7 nucleotides align to TRBD1. Germline CDR1 reads SGHNT; CDR2 reads YYREEE (reference sequence). Trimming removed 0 bases from V and 4 bases from J; junction bases left unmatched: 7. The CDR3 has 16 residues. As DNA, the CDR3 is TGTGCCAGCAGCTTGGGAGGGGGCACAGGGTACAATGAGCAGTTCTTC. Protein product: CASSLGGGTGYNEQFF.

There are a few counts of this clone. The rearrangement uses TRBV28 and TRBJ1-5; the match to TRBD1 covers 7 bases. The CDR3 loop spans 16 amino acids. V was clipped by 1 base and J by 4 bases; unmatched bases: 7. The germline V gene encodes CDR1 MDHEN and CDR2 SYDVKM. CDR3 coding DNA: TGTGCCAGCAGTTTATTGACAGGGTCTGGAAATCAGCCCCAGCATTTT. The encoded protein is CASSLLTGSGNQPQHF.

The chain joins TRBV27 to TRBJ1-1; TRBD1 agrees at 8 bases. Germline V lookup: CDR1 MNHEY, CDR2 SMNVEV (reference sequence). V dropped 5 bases and J dropped 4; count of bases not matched to a gene: 15. CDR3 length: 17 residues. DNA for the CDR3: TGTGCCAGCAGTAGTGTACACCGGGACAGGACTGGCACTGAAGCTTTCTTT. This codes for CASSSVHRDRTGTEAFF.

This clone counts as medium-sized. This chain uses TRBV5-1 with TRBJ2-7; D might be TRBD1 or TRBD2, each matching 5 bases. Per germline, CDR1 SGHRS and CDR2 YFSETQ. There are 12 residues in the CDR3. Trimming cost V 3 bases and J 3 bases, with 7 bases left between them. The CDR3 spells CASSWDDYEQYF. The CDR3 coding sequence is TGCGCCAGCAGCTGGGACGACTACGAGCAGTACTTC.